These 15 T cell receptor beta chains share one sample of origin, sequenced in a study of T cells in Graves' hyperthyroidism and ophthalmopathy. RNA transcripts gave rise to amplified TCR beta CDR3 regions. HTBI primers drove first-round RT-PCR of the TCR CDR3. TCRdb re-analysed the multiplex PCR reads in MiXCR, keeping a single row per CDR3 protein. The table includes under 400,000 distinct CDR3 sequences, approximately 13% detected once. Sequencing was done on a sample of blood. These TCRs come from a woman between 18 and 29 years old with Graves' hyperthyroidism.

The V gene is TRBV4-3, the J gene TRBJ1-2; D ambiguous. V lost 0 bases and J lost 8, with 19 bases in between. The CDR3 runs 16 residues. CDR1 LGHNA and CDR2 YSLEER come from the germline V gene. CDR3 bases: TGCGCCAGCAGCCAAGATCGGTTCGGTATCCCATTCGGCTACACCTTC. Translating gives CASSQDRFGIPFGYTF.

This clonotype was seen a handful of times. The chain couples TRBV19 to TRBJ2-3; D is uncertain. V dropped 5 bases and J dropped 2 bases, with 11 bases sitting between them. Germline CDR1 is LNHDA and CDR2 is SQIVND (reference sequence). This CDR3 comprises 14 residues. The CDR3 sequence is CASSATDSTDTQYF. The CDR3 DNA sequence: TGTGCCAGTAGTGCCACAGACTCCACAGATACGCAGTATTTT. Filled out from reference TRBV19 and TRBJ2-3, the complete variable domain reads DGGITQSPKYLFRKEGQNVTLSCEQNLNHDAMYWYRQDPGQGLRLIYYSQIVNDFQKGDIAEGYSVSREKKESFPLTVTSAQKNPTAFYLCASSATDSTDTQYFGPGTRLTVL.

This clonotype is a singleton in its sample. The CDR3 nucleotides are TGTGCCAGCAGCCAAGATAGCCAGAGCACTGAAGCTTTCTTT. It yields the protein CASSQDSQSTEAFF. The rearrangement joins TRBV11-2 to TRBJ1-1, with unresolved D. The CDR3 spans 14 residues. Trimming removed 5 bases from V and 4 bases from J, with 14 bases in between. In germline, CDR1 is SGHAT, CDR2 FQNNGV.

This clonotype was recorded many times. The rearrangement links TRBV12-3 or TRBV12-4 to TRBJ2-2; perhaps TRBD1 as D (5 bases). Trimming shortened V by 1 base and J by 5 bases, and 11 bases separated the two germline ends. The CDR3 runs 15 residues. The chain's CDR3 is CASSLGQGGTGELFF. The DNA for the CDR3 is TGTGCCAGCAGTTTAGGGCAGGGTGGTACCGGGGAGCTGTTTTTT.

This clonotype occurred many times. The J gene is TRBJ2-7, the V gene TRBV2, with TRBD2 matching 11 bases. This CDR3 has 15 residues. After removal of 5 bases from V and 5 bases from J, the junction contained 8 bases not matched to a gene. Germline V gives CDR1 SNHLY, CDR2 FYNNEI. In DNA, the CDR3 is TGTGCCAGCAGTTACCTAGCGGGGGGCGACAACGAGCAGTACTTC. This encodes CASSYLAGGDNEQYF. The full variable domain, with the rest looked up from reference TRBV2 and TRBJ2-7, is EPEVTQTPSHQVTQMGQEVILRCVPISNHLYFYWYRQILGQKVEFLVSFYNNEISEKSEIFDDQFSVERPDGSNFTLKIRSTKLEDSAMYFCASSYLAGGDNEQYFGPGTRLTVT.

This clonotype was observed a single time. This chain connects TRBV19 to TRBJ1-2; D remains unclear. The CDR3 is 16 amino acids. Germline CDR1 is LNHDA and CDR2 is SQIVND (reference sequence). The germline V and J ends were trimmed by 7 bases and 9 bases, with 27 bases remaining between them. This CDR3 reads CASTPGEGPVAGSYTF. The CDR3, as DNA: TGTGCCAGTACCCCCGGCGAGGGTCCCGTTGCCGGGAGCTACACCTTC.

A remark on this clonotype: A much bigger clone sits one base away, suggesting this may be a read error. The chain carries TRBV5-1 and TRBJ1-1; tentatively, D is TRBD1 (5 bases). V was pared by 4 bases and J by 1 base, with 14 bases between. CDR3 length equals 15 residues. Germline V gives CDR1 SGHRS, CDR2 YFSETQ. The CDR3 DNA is TGCGCCAGCAGCCGGGGCGGGGTTGAGAACACTGAAGCTTTCTTT. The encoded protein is CASSRGGVENTEAFF.

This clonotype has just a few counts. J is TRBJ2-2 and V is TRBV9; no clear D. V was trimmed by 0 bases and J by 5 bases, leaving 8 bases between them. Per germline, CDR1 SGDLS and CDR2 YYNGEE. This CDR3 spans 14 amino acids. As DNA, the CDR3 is TGTGCCAGCAGCGTAGTTGAAGTGACCGGGGAGCTGTTTTTT. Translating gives CASSVVEVTGELFF.

CDR3: CASSYSDSTDEQFF. The CDR3 coding sequence is TGTGCCAGCAGTTACTCGGACTCCACGGATGAGCAGTTCTTC. The chain couples TRBV6-5 to TRBJ2-1; perhaps TRBD2 as D (5 bases). This CDR3 comprises 14 residues. Germline V gene sequence: CDR1 MNHEY, CDR2 SVGAGI. V was pared by 0 bases and J by 8 bases, with 11 bases between.

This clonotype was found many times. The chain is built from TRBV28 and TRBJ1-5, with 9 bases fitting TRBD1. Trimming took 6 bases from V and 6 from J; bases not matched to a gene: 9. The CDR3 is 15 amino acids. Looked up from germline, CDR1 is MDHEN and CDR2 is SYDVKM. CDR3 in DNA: TGTGCCAGCAGACTACAGGGGGCGCGGAGTCAGCCCCAGCATTTT. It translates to CASRLQGARSQPQHF. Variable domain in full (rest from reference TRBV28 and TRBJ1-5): DVKVTQSSRYLVKRTGEKVFLECVQDMDHENMFWYRQDPGLGLRLIYFSYDVKMKEKGDIPEGYSVSREKKERFSLILESASTNQTSMYLCASRLQGARSQPQHFGDGTRLSIL.

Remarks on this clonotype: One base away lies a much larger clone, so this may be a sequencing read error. The CDR3 DNA reads as TGTGCCAGCAGCTCCCAGACTAGAAATACGGAGGCCCAGTACTTC. This gives the protein CASSSQTRNTEAQYF. V and J are TRBV7-2 and TRBJ2-5, with TRBD2 as a possible D gene (6 bases). V lost 4 bases to trimming and J lost 9 bases, with 21 bases between them. CDR1 is SGHTA, CDR2 FQGNSA, per germline. This CDR3 contains 15 residues.

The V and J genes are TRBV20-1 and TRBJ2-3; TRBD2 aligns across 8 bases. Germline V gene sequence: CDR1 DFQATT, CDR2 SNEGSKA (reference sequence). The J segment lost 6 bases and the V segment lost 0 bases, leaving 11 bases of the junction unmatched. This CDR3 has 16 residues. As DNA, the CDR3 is TGCAGTGCTAGAGATATTCCGGGGACGGGGGGGGATACGCAGTATTTT. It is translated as CSARDIPGTGGDTQYF.

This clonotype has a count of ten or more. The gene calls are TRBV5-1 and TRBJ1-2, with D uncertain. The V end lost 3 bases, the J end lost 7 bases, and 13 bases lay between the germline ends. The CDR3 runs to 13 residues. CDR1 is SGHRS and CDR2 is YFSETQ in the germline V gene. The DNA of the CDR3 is TGCGCCAGCAGCTCTGCCTGGGAGGGTGGCTACACCTTC. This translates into CASSSAWEGGYTF.

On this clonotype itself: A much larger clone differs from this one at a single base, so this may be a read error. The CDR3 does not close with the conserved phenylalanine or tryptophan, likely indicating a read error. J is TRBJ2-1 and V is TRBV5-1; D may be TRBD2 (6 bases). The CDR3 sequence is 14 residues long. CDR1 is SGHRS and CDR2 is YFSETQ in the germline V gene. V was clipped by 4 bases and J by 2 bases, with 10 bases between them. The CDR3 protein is CASSGIAAYNEQFS. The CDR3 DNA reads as TGCGCCAGCAGCGGAATAGCGGCCTACAATGAGCAGTTCTCC.

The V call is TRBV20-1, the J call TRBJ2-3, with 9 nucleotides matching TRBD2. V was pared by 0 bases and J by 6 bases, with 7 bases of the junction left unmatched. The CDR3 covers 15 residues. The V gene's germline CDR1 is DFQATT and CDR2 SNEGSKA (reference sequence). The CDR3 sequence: CSARDLAGARDTQYF. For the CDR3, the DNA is TGCAGTGCTAGAGATTTAGCGGGGGCGAGGGATACGCAGTATTTT.